This T cell receptor beta chain was sequenced for a study of T cells in Graves' hyperthyroidism and ophthalmopathy. Amplified TCR beta CDR3 regions derived from RNA transcripts. The TCR CDR3 was amplified in a first-round RT-PCR using the HTBI primer set. TCRdb reanalysed the multiplex PCR reads using MiXCR and keeps one entry per CDR3 protein. The sample has some 600,000 distinct CDR3 sequences; more than 45% are singletons. In this sample, this clonotype turned up many times. Antigen unknown. CDR3 length: 14 amino acids. V was pared by 6 bases and J by 4 bases, with 3 bases of the junction left unmatched. CDR1 and CDR2 from the germline V gene are SGHVS and FQNEAQ. The study, taken as a whole, reports: Appearing also in blood were most of the thyroid clonotypes expanded above 0.001.

Sequencing was done on a sample of peripheral blood or thyroid tissue (not recorded which). V gene TRBV7-8 combines with J gene TRBJ1-4; 9 bases align to TRBD1. The sequence was obtained from a woman aged 18-30 years with Graves' hyperthyroidism. CDR3 in DNA: TGTGCCAGCAGACAGGACAGGGGTAATGAAAAACTGTTTTTT. This codes for CASRQDRGNEKLFF.